This T cell receptor (beta chain) was profiled in a study of OX40 agonist ivuxolimab in advanced cancers. Using immunoSEQ multiplex PCR, the repertoire was profiled, and TCRdb retains in-frame clones only, with some absent. This sample has 65,000 to 75,000 clones, with around 89% found just once. Concerning this clone itself: At one end, the junction sequence differs from germline, possibly due to a read error.

This CDR3 contains 18 residues. CDR1 is MDHEN, CDR2 SYDVKM, per germline. The source of this sequence is an adult with an advanced solid tumor such as melanoma, head and neck, liver or kidney cancer. The chain is built from TRBV28 and TRBJ1-1; possible D gene TRBD1, 6 bases. Sequenced material: CD4+ or CD8+ T cells sorted from blood, taken in a trial of the OX40 agonist ivuxolimab. CDR3 in amino acids: CASSLLGGTGQLGTEAFF. CDR3 bases: TGTGCCAGCAGCTTATTGGGGGGTACAGGGCAGTTGGGGACTGAAGCTTTCTTT.